The next 7 T cell receptor beta chains were all read from a single sample in a study of T cell repertoires in cytomegalovirus infection. TCRdb re-called the reads with MiXCR, one entry per CDR3 protein. The sample has hundreds of thousands of distinct CDR3 sequences, around a third seen once; the top ten hold 18%. Their antigens remain unidentified. Specimen: cultured PBMCs, collected from culture after CMV antigen stimulation. Every receptor here comes from a human donor in good health (CMV status not recorded). Some clones in this sample may be carry-over from other donors' samples.

The V gene is TRBV7-9, the J gene TRBJ2-7, with 8 bases that match TRBD1. The germline V gene encodes CDR1 SEHNR and CDR2 FQNEAQ (reference sequence). The V segment lost 6 bases and the J segment 4 bases; nucleotides outside the gene matches: 23. The CDR3 sequence is 19 residues long. CDR3 in DNA: TGTGCCAGCAGTTCATCCTCGGGGTCCACGAGGACAGGGTCTTACGAGCAGTACTTC. Its protein product is CASSSSSGSTRTGSYEQYF.

The V and J genes are TRBV14 and TRBJ1-1; tentatively, D is TRBD1 (5 bases). Trimming removed 4 bases at V and 4 bases at J, with 19 bases between. CDR3 length: 16 residues. The germline V gene has CDR1 SGHDN and CDR2 FVKESK. The CDR3 DNA follows: TGTGCCAGCAGCCCACGTGGGCTTAGTCAGGGCACTGAAGCTTTCTTT. This gives the protein CASSPRGLSQGTEAFF.

The J gene is TRBJ2-5, the V gene TRBV20-1, with TRBD1 as a possible D gene (5 bases). With 3 bases removed from V and 5 bases from J, the gap between germline ends came to 13 bases. Germline V gene sequence: CDR1 DFQATT, CDR2 SNEGSKA (reference sequence). This CDR3 comprises 13 residues. The CDR3 sequence is CSARQLNRETQYF. CDR3 in DNA: TGCAGTGCTAGGCAACTAAACAGGGAGACCCAGTACTTC.

This clonotype was seen more than once but under ten times. The chain has TRBV4-3 and TRBJ2-3; weak D call: TRBD2 (6 bases). Germline V lookup: CDR1 LGHNA, CDR2 YSLEER. The CDR3 contains 16 residues. V gave up 0 bases and J gave up 0 bases, with 10 bases separating them. The CDR3 is CASSQEGGASTDTQYF. In DNA form, the CDR3 reads TGCGCCAGCAGCCAAGAGGGCGGGGCTAGCACAGATACGCAGTATTTT.

The V call is TRBV30, the J call TRBJ2-3, with TRBD2 matching 7 bases. The junction had 5 bases not matched to a gene; V was cut back by 0 bases and J by 2 bases. Looked up from germline, CDR1 is GTSNPN and CDR2 is SVGIG (reference sequence). The CDR3 is made up of 15 amino acids. CDR3: CAWSVRGGTTDTQYF. The CDR3 DNA reads TGTGCCTGGAGTGTAAGGGGAGGGACCACAGATACGCAGTATTTT.

In this sample, this clonotype turned up once. V is TRBV2 and J is TRBJ1-2; maybe TRBD1 (6 bases). Germline V gene lookup returns CDR1 SNHLY and CDR2 FYNNEI. The germline V and J ends were trimmed by 0 bases and 1 base, with 12 bases remaining between them. The CDR3 sequence is 16 residues long. CDR3 nucleotide sequence: TGTGCCAGCAGTGAAGCGGGCAGGGGATTTAACTATGGCTACACCTTC. This sequence encodes CASSEAGRGFNYGYTF.

In DNA, the CDR3 is TGTGCCAGCAGTTACTCGATGAGGTCCAGCTCCTACGAGCAGTACTTC. Translated: CASSYSMRSSSYEQYF. The J gene is TRBJ2-7, the V gene TRBV6-2 or TRBV6-3; D is undetermined. Trimming pared 0 bases from V and 0 bases from J, leaving 12 bases between. The CDR3 is made up of 16 amino acids. CDR1 is MNHEY and CDR2 is SVGEGT in the germline V gene.